This T cell receptor (beta chain) derives from a study of cytomegalovirus exposure and HLA in healthy donors. Though nominally healthy at sampling, donors likely had unrecorded immune exposures. About this clone itself: No antigen is known for it.

The PCR used 60 Vbeta and 13 Jbeta primers. Data came from immunoSEQ multiplex PCR; TCRdb stores just in-frame clones and leaves some out. The sample comprises roughly 80,000 clones, about three quarters of which are singletons, and about 1.1% rests with the top ten. Germline V lookup: CDR1 SNHLY, CDR2 FYNNEI. V lost 1 base and J lost 3; bases outside the gene matches: 11. This CDR3 has 17 amino acids. Whole-study findings and limits: Likely technical artifact: a cluster of highly shared sequence variants.

This chain uses TRBV2 with TRBJ2-5; 7 nucleotides line up with TRBD2. The sequence was collected from a male donor in good health and CMV-seronegative. The sample comprised PBMCs. CDR3 region: CASSEEGGGGTKETQYF. For the CDR3, the DNA is TGTGCCAGCAGTGAAGAAGGTGGGGGGGGAACCAAAGAGACCCAGTACTTC.